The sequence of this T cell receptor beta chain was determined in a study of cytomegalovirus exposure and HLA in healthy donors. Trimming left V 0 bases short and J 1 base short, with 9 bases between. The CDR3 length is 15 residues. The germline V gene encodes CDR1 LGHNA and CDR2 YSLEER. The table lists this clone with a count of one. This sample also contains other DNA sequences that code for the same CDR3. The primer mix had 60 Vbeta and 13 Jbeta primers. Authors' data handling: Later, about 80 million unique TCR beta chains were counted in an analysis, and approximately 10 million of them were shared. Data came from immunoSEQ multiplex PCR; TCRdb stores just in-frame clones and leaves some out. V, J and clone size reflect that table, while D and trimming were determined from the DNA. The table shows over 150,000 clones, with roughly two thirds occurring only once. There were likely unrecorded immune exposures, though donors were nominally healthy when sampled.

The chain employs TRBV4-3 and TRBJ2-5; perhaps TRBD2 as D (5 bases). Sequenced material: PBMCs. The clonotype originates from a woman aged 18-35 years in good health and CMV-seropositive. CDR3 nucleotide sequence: TGCGCCAGCAGCCAAGATCGAGGGTTCCAAGAGACCCAGTACTTC. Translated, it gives CASSQDRGFQETQYF.